Shown below are 18 T cell receptor beta chains from a single sample sequenced in a study of blood T cell repertoires in COVID-19. The method was immunoSEQ multiplex PCR; TCRdb's version includes in-frame clones alone and lacks a portion of them. Here the sample spans roughly 120,000 clones, about nine tenths being singletons. Specimen: peripheral blood. All receptors come from a man in his fifties or sixties with active COVID-19.

The chain recombines TRBV15 with TRBJ2-2; D perhaps matches TRBD2 (6 bases). The CDR3 covers 15 residues. Germline assignment: CDR1 LNHNV and CDR2 YYDKDF (reference sequence). V was clipped by 11 bases and J by 2 bases, with 18 bases between them. CDR3 residues: CASPAGSANTGELFF. CDR3 DNA sequence: TGTGCCTCCCCCGCGGGATCGGCAAACACCGGGGAGCTGTTTTTT.

CDR3 in DNA: TGTGCCACTTGGGACAGGGGAGGAGGGCAGTTCTTC. Amino acid sequence: CATWDRGGGQFF. The chain couples TRBV2 to TRBJ2-1, with 10 positions matching TRBD1. Per germline, CDR1 SNHLY and CDR2 FYNNEI. This CDR3 has 12 amino acids. V dropped 10 bases and J dropped 12; count of bases not matched to a gene: 9.

CDR3 residues: CASSQNSPLHF. The CDR3 nucleotides are TGTGCCAGCAGCCAAAATTCACCCCTCCACTTT. The chain couples TRBV5-6 to TRBJ1-6, with D unresolved. This CDR3 contains 11 residues. Trimming stripped 4 bases from V and 7 bases from J, with 3 bases between. Germline loops: CDR1 SGHDT, CDR2 YYEEEE.

This chain links TRBV6-5 with TRBJ1-1; tentative D call: TRBD1 (6 bases). V was shortened by 6 bases and J by 0 bases, with 14 bases between the two germline ends. Germline CDR1 is MNHEY and CDR2 is SVGAGI. There are 15 residues in the CDR3. The CDR3 protein is CASRKQGRMNTEAFF. The CDR3 DNA reads TGTGCCAGCAGGAAACAGGGTCGGATGAACACTGAAGCTTTCTTT.

V gene TRBV10-3 combines with J gene TRBJ1-5; TRBD1 agrees at 12 bases. The V and J ends lost 0 bases and 6 bases, in that order; junction bases with no gene match: 6. Germline V gene lookup returns CDR1 ENHRY and CDR2 SYGVKD. This CDR3 contains 17 residues. As DNA, the CDR3 is TGTGCCATCAGTGAGTCCGGGACAGGGGGCTTTGGTCAGCCCCAGCATTTT. It specifies CAISESGTGGFGQPQHF.

The V and J genes are TRBV12-5 and TRBJ2-1; D is ambiguous. V was shortened by 6 bases and J by 0 bases, with 6 bases between the two germline ends. Germline V lookup: CDR1 LGHNT, CDR2 FRNRAP. The CDR3 runs 13 residues. CDR3 DNA sequence: TGTGCTAGTGGATCCCGCTCCTACAATGAGCAGTTCTTC. Translation gives CASGSRSYNEQFF.

The DNA of the CDR3 is TGTGCCAGCAGTTTTCCAGCGGGGGCAGTCTACAATGAGCAGTTCTTC. Translating it yields CASSFPAGAVYNEQFF. The rearrangement links TRBV6-2 or TRBV6-3 to TRBJ2-1; TRBD2 matches 8 bases. The CDR3 sequence is 16 residues long. Trimming took 4 bases from V and 3 from J; bases not matched to a gene: 8. Per the germline V gene, CDR1 is MNHEY and CDR2 is SVGEGT.

This clone was counted once. V usage is TRBV11-2 and J usage is TRBJ1-2; tentatively, D is TRBD1 (6 bases). Germline loops: CDR1 SGHAT, CDR2 FQNNGV. The CDR3 has 14 amino acids. V dropped 5 bases and J dropped 7 bases, with 17 bases sitting between them. This CDR3 reads CASSLTQGQFGYTF. The CDR3 bases are TGTGCCAGCAGCCTAACCCAAGGACAGTTTGGCTACACCTTC.

This clone showed up just a few times. V usage is TRBV11-2 and J usage is TRBJ2-7; 7 bases line up with TRBD1. CDR1 SGHAT and CDR2 FQNNGV come from the germline V gene. This CDR3 contains 15 residues. V was pared by 0 bases and J by 4 bases, with 6 bases of the junction left unmatched. CDR3 region: CASSLEVHRGYEQYF. CDR3 nucleotide sequence: TGTGCCAGCAGCTTAGAAGTGCACAGGGGTTACGAGCAGTACTTC.

There are a few counts of this clone. V and J are TRBV3-1 (or the pseudogene TRBV3-2) and TRBJ1-2; possibly TRBD1 for D (6 bases). The CDR3 length is 14 residues. V was cut by 3 bases and J by 7 bases, with 15 bases left in between. Germline V gene lookup returns CDR1 LGHDT and CDR2 YNNKEL (reference sequence). The CDR3 DNA sequence: TGTGCCAGCAGCCAGGGGACACGGTTGGGTGGCTACACCTTC. Protein product: CASSQGTRLGGYTF.

This chain joins TRBV9 and TRBJ2-3, with a tentative D call TRBD2 (5 bases). The CDR3 totals 16 residues. CDR1 is SGDLS, CDR2 YYNGEE, per germline. The V and J ends lost 0 bases and 0 bases respectively, with 11 bases between them. In DNA, the CDR3 is TGTGCCAGCAGCGTAGCGGACTTCTCTAGCACAGATACGCAGTATTTT. This translates into CASSVADFSSTDTQYF.

V usage is TRBV6-1 and J usage is TRBJ1-2; 7 positions agree with TRBD1. This CDR3 has 13 residues. Per germline, CDR1 MNHNS and CDR2 SASEGT. V was clipped by 2 bases and J by 6 bases; unmatched bases: 3. This CDR3 is CASSETGVDGYTF. The DNA of the CDR3 is TGTGCCAGCAGTGAAACAGGGGTAGATGGCTACACCTTC.

The chain joins TRBV25-1 to TRBJ2-4, with 14 positions matching TRBD2. The CDR3 sequence is 13 residues long. Germline V gene sequence: CDR1 MGHDK, CDR2 SYGVNS. The trim removed 8 bases at V and 7 bases at J, leaving 1 base unmatched. CDR3 protein: CASGLAGGNIQYF. DNA of the CDR3: TGTGCCAGCGGACTAGCGGGAGGCAACATTCAGTACTTC.

V and J are TRBV5-1 and TRBJ2-3; TRBD1 is a possible D gene (5 bases). This CDR3 is 12 amino acids long. Per the germline V gene, CDR1 is SGHRS and CDR2 is YFSETQ. V was cut by 3 bases and J by 10 bases, with 12 bases left in between. The CDR3 spells CASSSQGRAQYF. DNA for the CDR3: TGCGCCAGCAGCTCGCAGGGTAGGGCGCAGTATTTT.

V usage is TRBV27 and J usage is TRBJ2-4; 7 bases are shared with TRBD2. The J segment lost 5 bases and the V segment lost 2 bases, leaving 3 bases of the junction unmatched. Germline V CDR1 and CDR2: MNHEY, SMNVEV (reference sequence). The CDR3 is 14 residues long. The DNA for the CDR3 is TGTGCCAGCAGTTTACGTGGGAGGGAAAACATTCAGTACTTC. Encoded protein: CASSLRGRENIQYF.

The chain joins TRBV2 to TRBJ1-2; no clear D. V was shortened by 7 bases and J by 5 bases, with 17 bases between the two germline ends. The CDR3 sequence is 14 residues long. The V gene's germline CDR1 is SNHLY and CDR2 FYNNEI. CDR3 residues: CASTFIATIYGYTF. The CDR3 coding sequence is TGTGCCAGCACTTTTATAGCTACTATTTATGGCTACACCTTC. Using reference TRBV2 and TRBJ1-2 for the parts outside the CDR3, the full variable domain is EPEVTQTPSHQVTQMGQEVILRCVPISNHLYFYWYRQILGQKVEFLVSFYNNEISEKSEIFDDQFSVERPDGSNFTLKIRSTKLEDSAMYFCASTFIATIYGYTFGSGTRLTVV.

This rearrangement joins TRBV6-5 to TRBJ1-5; a weak D match, TRBD1 (6 bases). The CDR3 loop spans 15 amino acids. The V and J ends lost 8 bases and 1 base respectively, with 15 bases between them. From germline, CDR1 is MNHEY and CDR2 SVGAGI. CDR3 sequence reads: CASVRNRASNQPQHF. The DNA for the CDR3 is TGTGCCAGCGTAAGGAACAGGGCGAGCAATCAGCCCCAGCATTTT.

The chain couples TRBV29-1 to TRBJ2-7, with 11 bases that match TRBD1. Trimming took 6 bases from V and 1 from J; bases not matched to a gene: 11. This CDR3 region has 16 residues. The germline gives CDR1 SQVTM, CDR2 ANQGSEA. The CDR3 loop reads CSVVVPGQGVSYEQYF. CDR3 nucleotides: TGCAGCGTAGTAGTCCCGGGACAGGGGGTATCCTACGAGCAGTACTTC.